The 22 T cell receptor beta chains below all came from one sample that was sequenced in a study of T cells in Graves' hyperthyroidism and ophthalmopathy. Researchers took RNA transcripts and amplified the TCR beta CDR3 regions from them. When the TCR CDR3 underwent first-round RT-PCR, the HTBI primer set was used. Using its own MiXCR run on the multiplex PCR reads, TCRdb lists one record per CDR3 protein. Of about 560,000 distinct CDR3 sequences in the sample, 15% to 20% are singletons; the top ten hold around 19%. Sequencing used blood. The receptors here all came from a woman younger than 30 with Graves' hyperthyroidism.

This clonotype was seen at least ten times. CDR3 region: CASSPRGIMNTEAFF. The CDR3 DNA reads TGTGCCAGCAGCCCCCGGGGGATCATGAACACTGAAGCTTTCTTT. The chain uses TRBV3-1 and TRBJ1-1, with D maybe TRBD1 (5 bases). In germline, CDR1 is LGHDT, CDR2 YNNKEL (reference sequence). There are 15 residues in the CDR3. V lost 4 bases, J lost 0 bases, and 12 bases lay in between.

This chain uses TRBV18 with TRBJ2-5; no definite D call. Trimming cost V 4 bases and J 5 bases, with 17 bases left between them. Per the germline V gene, CDR1 is KGHSH and CDR2 is LQKENI. The CDR3 contains 15 residues. The CDR3 sequence: CASSLAYMALETQYF. The CDR3, as DNA: TGTGCCAGCTCACTCGCTTACATGGCTCTGGAGACCCAGTACTTC.

The table lists this clonotype with a few counts. The CDR3 protein is CASSLDGGTRTQYF. Written as DNA, the CDR3 is TGTGCCAGCAGCTTAGACGGCGGGACGAGGACCCAGTACTTC. The chain combines TRBV7-8 with TRBJ2-5, with a tentative D call TRBD2 (6 bases). Germline values: CDR1 SGHVS, CDR2 FQNEAQ. The CDR3 has 14 amino acids. The V gene lost 1 base and the J gene lost 7 bases, with 13 bases spanning the gap.

The rearrangement joins TRBV6-2 or TRBV6-3 to TRBJ2-1; 13 bases match TRBD2. The CDR3 has 16 residues. The germline CDR1 and CDR2 sequences are MNHEY and SVGEGT. The trim removed 8 bases at V and 8 bases at J, leaving 12 bases unmatched. As DNA, the CDR3 is TGTGCCAGCGTAATTGGACTAGCGGGGGAGAGCCATGAGCAGTTCTTC. Its translation is CASVIGLAGESHEQFF.

This clonotype was picked up many times. The chain uses TRBV28 and TRBJ2-3; 7 bases match TRBD1. This CDR3 is 16 amino acids long. Germline CDR1 reads MDHEN; CDR2 reads SYDVKM. After removal of 6 bases from V and 0 bases from J, the junction contained 9 bases not matched to a gene. The CDR3 DNA sequence: TGTGCCAGCAGAGAGCGTATGGGACAGAGCACAGATACGCAGTATTTT. Translated, it gives CASRERMGQSTDTQYF.

The V and J genes are TRBV5-1 and TRBJ2-4, with D unclear. V dropped 2 bases and J dropped 5 bases, with 17 bases sitting between them. This CDR3 is 16 amino acids long. Germline CDR1 SGHRS, CDR2 YFSETQ. This CDR3 reads CASSLEIHGAENIQYF. CDR3 nucleotides: TGCGCCAGCAGCTTAGAGATCCATGGCGCCGAAAACATTCAGTACTTC.

In the case of this clonotype: A much more abundant neighbour one base away suggests this may be a read error. V usage is TRBV2 and J usage is TRBJ1-6; the match to TRBD1 covers 8 bases. Germline CDR1 is SNHLY and CDR2 is FYNNEI. The CDR3 runs to 11 residues. The CDR3 loop reads CACRTDRALHF. CDR3 DNA sequence: TGTGCCTGCAGGACGGACAGGGCGCTCCACTTT.

This clonotype was observed at least ten times. J is TRBJ2-3 and V is TRBV6-1; TRBD2 matches at 14 bases. This CDR3 is 17 amino acids long. J gave up 4 bases and V 4 bases, and 7 bases lay outside the gene matches. Germline CDR1 MNHNS, CDR2 SASEGT. The CDR3 nucleotides are TGTGCCAGCAGTGGTTCGGGACTAGCGGGAGTCGCAGATACGCAGTATTTT. Amino acid sequence: CASSGSGLAGVADTQYF.

This clonotype was seen a handful of times. This chain joins TRBV4-1 and TRBJ1-1; a possible D gene is TRBD1 (5 bases). The CDR3 spans 16 residues. Germline-derived CDR1 and CDR2 are MGHRA and YSYEKL. V lost 1 base and J 0 bases, leaving 12 bases between the germline ends. This CDR3 is CASSQGQPVLNTEAFF. Here the CDR3 DNA reads TGCGCCAGCAGCCAAGGACAGCCAGTGCTGAACACTGAAGCTTTCTTT.

This clonotype was picked up a small number of times. The V and J genes are TRBV20-1 and TRBJ2-5; D is possibly TRBD1 or TRBD2 (6 bases each). Germline V CDR1 and CDR2: DFQATT, SNEGSKA (reference sequence). The CDR3 sequence is 15 residues long. The V gene lost 5 bases and the J gene lost 1 base, with 17 bases spanning the gap. The CDR3 protein is CSAGAGTTFQETQYF. CDR3 sequence (DNA): TGCAGTGCTGGGGCGGGGACAACCTTCCAAGAGACCCAGTACTTC.

This clonotype was detected ten times or more. The V gene is TRBV7-2, the J gene TRBJ2-5; D is possibly TRBD2 (6 bases). V was clipped by 7 bases and J by 5 bases, with 20 bases between them. Per the germline V gene, CDR1 is SGHTA and CDR2 is FQGNSA. CDR3 length equals 15 residues. The CDR3 here is CASTPPPGLRETQYF. CDR3 bases: TGTGCCAGCACCCCACCCCCGGGACTCCGGGAGACCCAGTACTTC. Supplemented by reference TRBV7-2 and TRBJ2-5, the full variable domain reads GAGVSQSPSNKVTEKGKDVELRCDPISGHTALYWYRQSLGQGLEFLIYFQGNSAPDKSGLPSDRFSAERTGGSVSTLTIQRTQQEDSAVYLCASTPPPGLRETQYFGPGTRLLVL.

This clonotype was seen ten or more times. This chain's CDR3 is CASSLAPLGSYNEQFF. As DNA, the CDR3 is TGCGCCAGCAGCTTGGCCCCTCTTGGATCCTACAATGAGCAGTTCTTC. The chain employs TRBV5-1 and TRBJ2-1; D uncertain. V dropped 0 bases and J dropped 1 base, with 11 bases sitting between them. This CDR3 spans 16 amino acids. Germline-derived CDR1 and CDR2 are SGHRS and YFSETQ.

In its sample, this clonotype was seen many times. V usage is TRBV12-3 or TRBV12-4 and J usage is TRBJ1-1; D unclear. The CDR3 sequence is 12 residues long. Trimming stripped 8 bases from V and 0 bases from J, with 7 bases between. CDR3 coding DNA: TGTGCCAGCGGAAATCTGAACACTGAAGCTTTCTTT. Residues: CASGNLNTEAFF.

Many counts were recorded for this clonotype. V and J are TRBV20-1 and TRBJ2-7; TRBD2 is a possible D gene (6 bases). This CDR3 region has 13 residues. Deletions cut 5 bases from V and 2 bases from J, with 13 bases between. Germline V gives CDR1 DFQATT, CDR2 SNEGSKA (reference sequence). Written as DNA, the CDR3 is TGCAGTGCTCTGAGCGGAGGGGCCTACGAGCAGTACTTC. Amino acid sequence: CSALSGGAYEQYF.

This clonotype was observed a handful of times. This chain connects TRBV6-2 or TRBV6-3 to TRBJ1-5, with 7 bases matching TRBD1. This CDR3 is 16 amino acids long. In germline, CDR1 is MNHEY, CDR2 SVGEGT. J gave up 1 base and V 2 bases, and 5 bases lay outside the gene matches. Here the CDR3 reads CASSYEQGRSNQPQHF. The DNA for the CDR3 is TGTGCCAGCAGTTACGAACAGGGGCGCAGCAATCAGCCCCAGCATTTT.

This clonotype has at least ten counts. The gene calls are TRBV28 and TRBJ2-3, with 13 bases fitting TRBD2. V trimming: 5 bases; J trimming: 2 bases; junction bases outside the gene matches: 4. Germline V CDR1 and CDR2: MDHEN, SYDVKM. CDR3 length: 16 residues. CDR3 residues: CASSQGTSGTTDTQYF. The CDR3, as DNA: TGTGCCAGCAGTCAAGGGACTAGCGGGACCACAGATACGCAGTATTTT.

This clonotype was seen repeatedly, ten times or more. The chain joins TRBV20-1 to TRBJ2-3; D is unclear. Germline-derived CDR1 and CDR2 are DFQATT and SNEGSKA (reference sequence). Trimming shortened V by 6 bases and J by 1 base, and 11 bases separated the two germline ends. CDR3 length: 13 amino acids. The CDR3 reads CSATSTRTDTQYF. The CDR3 nucleotides read TGCAGTGCCACATCCACTCGCACAGATACGCAGTATTTT.

The V call is TRBV10-3, the J call TRBJ2-2, with 8 positions matching TRBD2. Germline trimming cut 2 bases from V and 4 bases from J; bases unmatched to any gene: 3. The CDR3 sequence is 15 residues long. From germline, CDR1 is ENHRY and CDR2 SYGVKD. This CDR3 reads CAISEKREFTGELFF. DNA for the CDR3: TGTGCCATCAGTGAGAAGCGGGAGTTCACCGGGGAGCTGTTTTTT.

The chain combines TRBV24-1 with TRBJ2-7, with a weak D call TRBD2 (6 bases). CDR3 size: 15 residues. Trimming stripped 4 bases from V and 1 base from J, with 13 bases between. The V gene's germline CDR1 is KGHDR and CDR2 SFDVKD. In DNA, the CDR3 is TGTGCCACCAGTGACCTCGGGACTTTATCCTACGAGCAGTACTTC. The encoded protein is CATSDLGTLSYEQYF.

This clonotype was counted between two and nine times. The chain joins TRBV5-5 to TRBJ2-7; 7 bases fit TRBD2. Trimming at V came to 7 bases and at J to 2 bases, leaving 12 bases not matched to a gene. This CDR3 has 15 amino acids. Per germline, CDR1 SGHKS and CDR2 YYEKEE (reference sequence). The CDR3 here is CASSDRRGVAYEQYF. The CDR3 DNA reads TGTGCCAGCTCAGACCGACGGGGGGTCGCCTACGAGCAGTACTTC.

This clonotype was seen more than once but under ten times. The chain carries TRBV6-5 and TRBJ1-1; D gene uncertain. The V and J ends lost 0 bases and 1 base respectively, with 9 bases between them. This CDR3 spans 15 amino acids. Germline values: CDR1 MNHEY, CDR2 SVGAGI. CDR3 nucleotide sequence: TGTGCCAGCAGTTACTCGTCGACGGGGAACACTGAAGCTTTCTTT. This sequence encodes CASSYSSTGNTEAFF.

This clonotype was recorded at least ten times. The chain carries TRBV20-1 and TRBJ2-3; D is ambiguous. This CDR3 region has 13 residues. Germline V gene sequence: CDR1 DFQATT, CDR2 SNEGSKA (reference sequence). Deletions cut 3 bases from V and 1 base from J, with 8 bases between. The chain's CDR3 is CSASGYRTDTQYF. The CDR3 DNA follows: TGCAGTGCTAGCGGGTACCGCACAGATACGCAGTATTTT.